This T cell receptor (beta chain) was sequenced during a study of monozygotic twins with inflammatory bowel disease. Findings and caveats of the study: With inverse Simpson as the measure, TCRbeta diversity was lower in IBD patients than in healthy co-twins.

Concerning this clonotype: Antigen: not known.

Researchers generated cDNA in eight separate reactions per sample. Following a re-call of the 5' RACE reads, TCRdb has one entry per CDR3 protein and lacks DNA. This sample's table has fewer than 200,000 distinct CDR3 sequences. The CDR3 is made up of 13 amino acids. The germline CDR1 and CDR2 sequences are SGHTA and FQGNSA. The TCR sequence derives from a human donor with ulcerative colitis or Crohn's disease, or a healthy co-twin of an affected twin (not recorded which). The sequencing input was blood. The chain combines TRBV7-2 with TRBJ2-5. CDR3 sequence reads: CASSSLRRSTQYF.